Below are 9 T cell receptor beta chains sequenced from a single sample in a study of T cell changes during pregnancy in multiple sclerosis. Assay used: immunoSEQ multiplex PCR; TCRdb lists only in-frame clones, some missing. The profile shows fewer than 60,000 clones, around 90% of them singletons. The input for sequencing was peripheral blood, taken in the third trimester of pregnancy. All receptors derive from a female donor in good health, enrolled as a control in a pregnancy study.

This sequence joins TRBV7-9 and TRBJ2-5; possibly TRBD1 for D (5 bases). CDR3 length equals 16 residues. In germline, CDR1 is SEHNR, CDR2 FQNEAQ (reference sequence). The V and J ends lost 1 base and 4 bases respectively, with 16 bases between them. CDR3 DNA: TGTGCCAGCAGCTTAGTCGGCAGCAGGGTGGGAGAGACCCAGTACTTC. Translation: CASSLVGSRVGETQYF. The full variable domain, with the rest looked up from reference TRBV7-9 and TRBJ2-5, is DTGVSQNPRHKITKRGQNVTFRCDPISEHNRLYWYRQTLGQGPEFLTYFQNEAQLEKSRLLSDRFSAERPKGSFSTLEIQRTEQGDSAMYLCASSLVGSRVGETQYFGPGTRLLVL.

The chain links TRBV19 to TRBJ2-2; 7 bases are a match to TRBD2. Germline assignment: CDR1 LNHDA and CDR2 SQIVND (reference sequence). The V gene end was trimmed by 3 bases and the J gene end by 6 bases; junction bases not matched to a gene: 4. The CDR3 extends over 14 amino acids. The CDR3 sequence is CASSMWGGSGELFF. The CDR3 DNA sequence: TGTGCCAGTAGTATGTGGGGGGGTTCCGGGGAGCTGTTTTTT.

This chain uses TRBV5-6 with TRBJ1-2; no definite D call. The CDR3 covers 14 residues. Per germline, CDR1 SGHDT and CDR2 YYEEEE. V was clipped by 3 bases and J by 3 bases, with 12 bases between them. CDR3 in DNA: TGTGCCAGCAGCTCCCCCCTTCGAGACTATGGCTACACCTTC. This encodes CASSSPLRDYGYTF. The full variable domain, completed using reference TRBV5-6 and TRBJ1-2, is DAGVTQSPTHLIKTRGQQVTLRCSPKSGHDTVSWYQQALGQGPQFIFQYYEEEERQRGNFPDRFSGHQFPNYSSELNVNALLLGDSALYLCASSSPLRDYGYTFGSGTRLTVV.

This sequence joins TRBV30 and TRBJ1-5, with D perhaps matching TRBD1 (5 bases). CDR1 GTSNPN and CDR2 SVGIG come from the germline V gene (reference sequence). The CDR3 is made up of 16 amino acids. The V and J ends lost 0 bases and 0 bases respectively, with 12 bases between them. The CDR3 is CAWSVGGANSNQPQHF. The CDR3 region has the DNA TGTGCCTGGAGTGTGGGTGGGGCTAATAGCAATCAGCCCCAGCATTTT.

This clone came up once. This chain joins TRBV5-6 and TRBJ2-1, with TRBD2 identical over 7 bases. This CDR3 contains 13 residues. Unmatched junction bases numbered 6, after V lost 4 bases and J lost 8 bases. Germline CDR1 and CDR2: SGHDT and YYEEEE. The CDR3 loop reads CASSPGGWDEQFF. The CDR3 nucleotides are TGTGCCAGCAGCCCGGGGGGTTGGGATGAGCAGTTCTTC.

This chain joins TRBV7-6 and TRBJ2-2; 9 bases line up with TRBD1. CDR1 is SGHVS, CDR2 FNYEAQ, per germline. The junction had 6 bases not matched to a gene; V was cut back by 2 bases and J by 5 bases. CDR3 length equals 16 residues. The CDR3 DNA follows: TGTGCCAGCAGCTTATACGCGACAGGGGGGACCGGGGAGCTGTTTTTT. Amino acid sequence: CASSLYATGGTGELFF.

The chain uses TRBV6-5 and TRBJ2-7, with 10 bases matching TRBD2. Trimming took 5 bases from V and 4 from J; bases not matched to a gene: 5. Germline CDR1 and CDR2: MNHEY and SVGAGI. This CDR3 spans 14 amino acids. The CDR3 loop reads CASSTAGGPYEQYF. CDR3 nucleotides: TGTGCCAGCAGTACAGCGGGAGGGCCTTACGAGCAGTACTTC.

J is TRBJ1-2 and V is TRBV19; TRBD1 matches 8 bases. Germline CDR1 reads LNHDA; CDR2 reads SQIVND (reference sequence). With V trimmed by 4 bases and J by 8 bases, 9 bases remained unmatched. The CDR3 contains 14 residues. The CDR3 nucleotides read TGTGCCAGTAGTACCCCCCAGGGGGCAGGGGGCTACACCTTC. Translation gives CASSTPQGAGGYTF.

The rearrangement uses TRBV10-3 and TRBJ1-2; 8 positions match TRBD1. With 2 bases clipped from V and 5 bases from J, the junction kept 1 base outside the gene matches. This CDR3 contains 13 residues. Germline V gene data show CDR1 as ENHRY and CDR2 as SYGVKD. This CDR3 is CAISEGTGYGYTF. CDR3 DNA: TGTGCCATCAGTGAGGGGACAGGATATGGCTACACCTTC.